Listed below are T cell receptor beta chains from one sample, sequenced in a study of cytomegalovirus exposure and HLA in healthy donors. Using immunoSEQ multiplex PCR, the repertoire was profiled, and TCRdb retains in-frame clones only, with some absent. This listing includes 50,000 to 70,000 clones. The sample taken for sequencing was PBMCs. The receptors shown here come from a woman aged 18-29 years in good health and CMV-seronegative. The CDR3 runs from the conserved cysteine through the conserved F or W. The D gene is left open where the match is weak.

>15|TRBJ1-4|-|TRBV18
TGTGCCAGCTCACGGAGGGAGGGAACTAATGAAAAACTGTTTTTT
CASSRREGTNEKLFF
>17|TRBJ2-1|-|TRBV30
TGTGCCGGGGAGAACCGGGTCATCAGGAGCTCCTACAATGAGCAGTTCTTC
CAGENRVIRSSYNEQFF
>12|TRBJ1-1|-|TRBV30
TGTGCCTGGACAGGGATGAACACTGAAGCTTTCTTT
CAWTGMNTEAFF
>14|TRBJ2-5|-|TRBV25-1
TGTGCCAGCAGTGAGAAGAGGGGAGGAGAGACCCAGTACTTC
CASSEKRGGETQYF
>13|TRBJ1-4|-|TRBV18
TGTGCCAGCTCACCACCCAGGCTGGAAAAACTGTTTTTT
CASSPPRLEKLFF
>14|TRBJ1-5|TRBD1|TRBV5-8
TGTGCCAGCAGGATGAACAGGGGAACTCAGCCCCAGCATTTT
CASRMNRGTQPQHF
>15|TRBJ1-6|-|TRBV6-5
TGTGCCATCAAGAGGGCAGTTAACGTAAATTCACCCCTCCACTTT
CAIKRAVNVNSPLHF
>13|TRBJ1-2|-|TRBV18
TGTGCCAGCTCACTATCGGACAGCCGTGGCTACACCTTC
CASSLSDSRGYTF
>19|TRBJ2-1|TRBD2|TRBV19
TGTGCCAGTAGTCCCCGTCGGGTCGGGAGGTGGAGCTCCTACAATGAGCAGTTCTTC
CASSPRRVGRWSSYNEQFF
>16|TRBJ2-7|TRBD2|TRBV7-9
TGTGCCAGCAGCTGGCTTAGCGGCGGGAGTATAAACGAGCAGTACTTC
CASSWLSGGSINEQYF
>15|TRBJ1-2|-|TRBV5-1
TGCGCCAGCAGCCGGGGCGGTGAGGGGGACTATGGCTACACCTTC
CASSRGGEGDYGYTF
>17|TRBJ2-1|TRBD2|TRBV4-1
TGCGCCAGCAGCCATGGGGTCGTAGCGGGGGGGGACAATGAGCAGTTCTTC
CASSHGVVAGGDNEQFF
>18|TRBJ1-2|-|TRBV5-1
TGCGCCAGCAGGCGTCTCAATGGTAAAAAGGAGTCTAACTATGGCTACACCTTC
CASRRLNGKKESNYGYTF
>17|TRBJ2-7|TRBD1|TRBV4-1
TGCGCCAGCAGCCAAGATCCCCGGACAGGGGGCGTCTACGAGCAGTACTTC
CASSQDPRTGGVYEQYF
>16|TRBJ1-5|TRBD1|TRBV10-1
TGCGCCAGCAGAGAGACAGGGTTTAGTAGCAATCAGCCCCAGCATTTT
CASRETGFSSNQPQHF
>16|TRBJ2-7|TRBD2|TRBV5-6
TGTGCCAGCAGCTCGGTCTCGGGGGGTGGCGCCTACGAGCAGTACTTC
CASSSVSGGGAYEQYF
>14|TRBJ2-7|-|TRBV6-1
TGTGCCAGCAGTGAAAGGGGGAGGGTCTACGAGCAGTACTTC
CASSERGRVYEQYF
>15|TRBJ2-7|-|TRBV4-2
TGTGCCAGCAGCCCTAATCTCGGGGAAGAGGACGAGCAGTACTTC
CASSPNLGEEDEQYF
>14|TRBJ2-7|TRBD1|TRBV6-5
TGTGCCAGCAGTTACCGGGGACAGGGAGAAAAGCAGTACTTC
CASSYRGQGEKQYF
>16|TRBJ2-2|TRBD1|TRBV4-1
TGCGCCAGCAGCCAAGGGGGCAGGGGGCTAGGCGGGGAGCTGTTTTTT
CASSQGGRGLGGELFF
>17|TRBJ1-5|TRBD1|TRBV6-1
TGTGCCAGCAGTGTTCAAGGGGGCCCATATAGCAATCAGCCCCAGCATTTT
CASSVQGGPYSNQPQHF
>12|TRBJ1-4|-|TRBV30
TGTGCCTGGGCCAGGGGAAATGAAAAACTGTTTTTT
CAWARGNEKLFF
>17|TRBJ2-5|TRBD2|TRBV5-1
TGCGCCAGCAGCTTGGAAGGTAGCGGGGGGTACCAAGAGACCCAGTACTTC
CASSLEGSGGYQETQYF
>12|TRBJ1-1|-|TRBV30
TGTGCCTGGAGTCGGTACTACACTGAAGCTTTCTTT
CAWSRYYTEAFF
>14|TRBJ1-1|TRBD1|TRBV4-1
TGCGCCAGCAGCCAAGGGAGGGGGCAAACTGAAGCTTTCTTT
CASSQGRGQTEAFF
>15|TRBJ2-7|TRBD2|TRBV10-1
TGCGCCAGTAGTGATATGCTAGCGGGAGCCTACGAGCAGTACTTC
CASSDMLAGAYEQYF
>14|TRBJ2-7|TRBD1|TRBV30
TGTGCCTGGAGTGTACCAGGGGGCGCATACGAGCAGTACTTC
CAWSVPGGAYEQYF
>13|TRBJ2-7|TRBD2|TRBV28
TGTGCCAGCAAGGGACTAGCGGGGTACGAGCAGTACTTC
CASKGLAGYEQYF
>15|TRBJ2-7|-|TRBV28
TGTGCCAGCAGTTTATCCGTGACCGGGTCCTACGAGCAGTACTTC
CASSLSVTGSYEQYF
>15|TRBJ2-3|TRBD1|TRBV18
TGTGCCAGCTCACCAGGGACAGGGTACACAGATACGCAGTATTTT
CASSPGTGYTDTQYF
>15|TRBJ1-2|-|TRBV2
TGTGCCAGCACCCGAGGGAGGGGAGCTAACTATGGCTACACCTTC
CASTRGRGANYGYTF
>14|TRBJ2-5|TRBD2|TRBV7-9
TGTGCCAGCAGCTTAAGCGGGGGCGCGGAGACCCAGTACTTC
CASSLSGGAETQYF
>15|TRBJ2-2|TRBD1|TRBV2
TGTGCCAGCAGGATACAGGGGTCGAACACCGGGGAGCTGTTTTTT
CASRIQGSNTGELFF
>14|TRBJ2-1|-|TRBV7-9
TGTGCCAGCAGCCTATCCTGGAGTCAGAATGAGCAGTTCTTC
CASSLSWSQNEQFF
>13|TRBJ2-5|-|TRBV6-5
TGTGCCAGCAGTTACGGTGAGGCGGAGACCCAGTACTTC
CASSYGEAETQYF
>19|TRBJ1-5|TRBD1|TRBV7-8
TGTGCCAGCAGCTTAGCGCGGAGGGTTAGGGGGCGGTCGGATCAGCCCCAGCATTTT
CASSLARRVRGRSDQPQHF
>14|TRBJ1-1|-|TRBV27
TGTGCCAGCAGCTCGGGGGGACTCGCGGACATTGCTTTCTTT
CASSSGGLADIAFF
>16|TRBJ2-2|-|TRBV6-6
TGTGCCAGCAGTGCTCGTCAGGGAAGGGACACCGGGGAGCTGTTTTTT
CASSARQGRDTGELFF
>13|TRBJ1-1|-|TRBV10-3
TGTGCCATCAGTCCGGGGGGGAACACTGAAGCTTTCTTT
CAISPGGNTEAFF
>15|TRBJ1-4|TRBD1|TRBV25-1
TGTGCCAGCAGTGATACGACAGGGGTAGACGAAAAACTGTTTTTT
CASSDTTGVDEKLFF
>13|TRBJ2-4|-|TRBV5-6
TGTGCCAGCAGCTTGGATCTAGAGGTCATTCAGTACTTC
CASSLDLEVIQYF
>16|TRBJ1-1|TRBD1|TRBV19
TGTGCCAGTAGTATAGATCTGGCAGGGGGGAACACTGAAGCTTTCTTT
CASSIDLAGGNTEAFF
>15|TRBJ1-5|-|TRBV30
TGTGCCGGGAGTGTATTTGGGCAGGTGGGTCAGCCCCAGCATTTT
CAGSVFGQVGQPQHF
>13|TRBJ1-2|-|TRBV6-5
TGTGCCAGCAGTTACTCCGGAGTCTATGGCTACACCTTC
CASSYSGVYGYTF
>17|TRBJ2-1|TRBD2|TRBV7-2
TGTGCCAGCAGCTTAGCGCGGGTAGCGGGGGAGAACAATGAGCAGTTCTTC
CASSLARVAGENNEQFF
>15|TRBJ2-7|TRBD1|TRBV19
TGTGCCAGTAGTATGACTCCGGGACAGGGGACCGAGCAGTACTTC
CASSMTPGQGTEQYF
>14|TRBJ2-7|-|TRBV7-3
TGTGCCAGCAGCTTTTTCGCAGGGCCCTACGAGCAGTACTTC
CASSFFAGPYEQYF
>14|TRBJ2-1|-|TRBV19
TGTGCCAGTAGTATAGGGAAGGGAGCCTTGGGGCAGTTCTTC
CASSIGKGALGQFF
>15|TRBJ2-7|TRBD1|TRBV25-1
TGTGCCAGCAGTACGACAGGGGGGGAAAACTACGAGCAGTACTTC
CASSTTGGENYEQYF
>15|TRBJ2-2|TRBD2|TRBV25-1
TGTGCCAGCAGTAAGACTAGCGTGAACACCGGGGAGCTGTTTTTT
CASSKTSVNTGELFF
>15|TRBJ1-5|-|TRBV30
TGTGCCTGGAGTGGAGGGTCCGGGGGCAATCAGCCCCAGCATTTT
CAWSGGSGGNQPQHF
>13|TRBJ2-2|-|TRBV19
TGTGCCAGTAGCCCGAAGGGGGTCGGGGAGCTGTTTTTT
CASSPKGVGELFF
>15|TRBJ1-3|-|TRBV7-9
TGTGCCAGCAGCTCCCGAACAGGGCTTGGAAACACCATATATTTT
CASSSRTGLGNTIYF
>15|TRBJ1-2|-|TRBV4-1
TGCGCCAGCAGCCAAGTCTTGACAGTCACCTATGGCTACACCTTC
CASSQVLTVTYGYTF
>17|TRBJ2-7|TRBD2|TRBV7-9
TGTGCCAGCAGCTTAGCTCGATCGCGGGAGCCTTTCCACGAGCAGTACTTC
CASSLARSREPFHEQYF
>16|TRBJ2-7|TRBD1|TRBV4-1
TGCGCCAGCAGCCAATCCGGGACAGGGGACTCCTACGAGCAGTACTTC
CASSQSGTGDSYEQYF
>13|TRBJ1-2|-|TRBV29-1
TGCAGCGTTGACTGGGGCGTGAGCTATGGCTACACCTTC
CSVDWGVSYGYTF